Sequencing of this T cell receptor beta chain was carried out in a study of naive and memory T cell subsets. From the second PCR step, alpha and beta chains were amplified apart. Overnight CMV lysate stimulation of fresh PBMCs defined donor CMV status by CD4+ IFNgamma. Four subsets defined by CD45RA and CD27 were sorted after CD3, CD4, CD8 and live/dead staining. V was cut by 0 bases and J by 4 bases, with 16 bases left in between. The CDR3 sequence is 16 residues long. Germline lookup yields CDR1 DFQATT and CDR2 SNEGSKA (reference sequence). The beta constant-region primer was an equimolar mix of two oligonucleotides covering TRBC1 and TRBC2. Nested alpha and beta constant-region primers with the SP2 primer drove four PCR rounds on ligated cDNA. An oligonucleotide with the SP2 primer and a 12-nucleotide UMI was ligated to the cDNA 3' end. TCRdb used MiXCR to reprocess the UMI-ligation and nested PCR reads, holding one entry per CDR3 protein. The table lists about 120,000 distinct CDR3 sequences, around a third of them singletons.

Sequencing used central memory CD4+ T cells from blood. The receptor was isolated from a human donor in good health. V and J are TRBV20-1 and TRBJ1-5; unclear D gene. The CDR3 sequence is CSARDALGVGNQPQHF. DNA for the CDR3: TGCAGTGCTAGAGATGCCCTCGGGGTAGGAAATCAGCCCCAGCATTTT.